This TCR beta chain was profiled in a study of cytomegalovirus exposure and HLA in healthy donors. Study conclusions and caveats: There were reportedly fewer N-insertions in an Asian-associated ancestry cluster than the roughly 670-donor mean, in a later analysis.

Concerning this clone itself: Antigen unknown.

CDR1 and CDR2 from the germline V gene are SEHNR and FQNEAQ (reference sequence). The CDR3 runs 12 residues. Trimming took off 8 bases at V and 6 bases at J, with 10 bases between the two ends. The PCR had 60 Vbeta and 13 Jbeta primers. The protocol was immunoSEQ multiplex PCR, while the TCRdb copy is restricted to in-frame clones and leaves out a portion. Of 150,000 to 200,000 clones in the sample, about 13% are singletons; the top ten hold about 7.8%. The chain links TRBV7-9 to TRBJ2-2; D possibly corresponds to TRBD1 (6 bases). The sequence was obtained from a man between 50 and 59 years old in good health and CMV-seropositive. The sequenced material came from PBMCs. CDR3 region: CASQQGPGELFF. The DNA for the CDR3 is TGTGCCAGCCAACAGGGCCCCGGGGAGCTGTTTTTT.